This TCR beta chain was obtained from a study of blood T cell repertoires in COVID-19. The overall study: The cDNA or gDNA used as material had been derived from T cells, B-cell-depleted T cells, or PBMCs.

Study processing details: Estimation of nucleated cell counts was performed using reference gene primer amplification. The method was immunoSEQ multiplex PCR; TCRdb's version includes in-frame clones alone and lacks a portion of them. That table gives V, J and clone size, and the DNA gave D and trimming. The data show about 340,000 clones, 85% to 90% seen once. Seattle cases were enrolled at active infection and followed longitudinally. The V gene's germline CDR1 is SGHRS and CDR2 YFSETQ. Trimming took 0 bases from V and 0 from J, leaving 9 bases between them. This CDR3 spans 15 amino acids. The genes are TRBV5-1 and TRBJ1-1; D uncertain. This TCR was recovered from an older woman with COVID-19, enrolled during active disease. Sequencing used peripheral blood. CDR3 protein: CASSLDADMNTEAFF. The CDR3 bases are TGCGCCAGCAGCTTGGACGCGGATATGAACACTGAAGCTTTCTTT.